One T cell receptor beta chain is described in this entry. What it binds is unknown. The data belong to a study of T cell repertoires in cytomegalovirus infection. The study's findings and limits: Summed frequency of public TCR beta families distinguished CMV carriers with the relevant HLA.

TCRdb fed the reads into MiXCR, producing one record per CDR3 protein. The profile covers 750,000 to 900,000 distinct CDR3 sequences, with roughly 28% appearing a single time and around 13% taken by the ten largest. In germline, CDR1 is MNHEY, CDR2 SVGAGI. The length of the CDR3 is 17 residues. V lost 7 bases and J lost 0, with 19 bases in between. The sample here was cultured CD8+ T cells from PBMCs, taken from culture after CMV antigen stimulation. This receptor was taken from a human donor in good health (CMV status not recorded). Some clones in this sample may be carry-over from other donors' samples. The rearrangement links TRBV6-5 to TRBJ1-3; D is unresolved. Here the CDR3 reads CASTTAVPGSSGNTIYF. The CDR3 nucleotides are TGTGCCAGCACCACAGCGGTCCCGGGAAGCTCTGGAAACACCATATATTTT.